Following are 32 T cell receptor beta chains from one sample sequenced in a study of blood T cells in healthy people across ages. For the second PCR, which ran for roughly 6 to 12 cycles, a sample-barcoded 5' primer and a J-beta primer mix were used. TCRdb processed the 5' RACE reads anew with MiXCR; each CDR3 protein has one entry. Among roughly 1,100,000 distinct CDR3 sequences, around 27% were seen once, and the ten largest hold 0.65% to 0.95%. Another study also made use of these data, one on T cells of mothers and their children.

Sequenced material: blood. Every receptor here comes from a girl aged 2-15 years in good health.

Details on this clonotype: A junction end diverges from the germline sequence, so it may reflect a read error. The chain recombines TRBV4-1 with TRBJ2-2, with D uncertain. The CDR3 has 12 residues. Germline V gene sequence: CDR1 MGHRA, CDR2 YSYEKL. CDR3 nucleotides: TGCGCCAGCAACCAAGATACCGGGGAGCTGTTTTTT. It translates to CASNQDTGELFF.

This clonotype occurred once. V gene TRBV5-4 combines with J gene TRBJ1-1; D not resolved. V lost 1 base and J 1 base, leaving 8 bases between the germline ends. The CDR3 totals 14 residues. Germline assignment: CDR1 SGHNT and CDR2 YYREEE (reference sequence). The CDR3 region has the DNA TGTGCCAGCAGCTTGAGGATGAGGAACACTGAAGCTTTCTTT. Amino acid sequence: CASSLRMRNTEAFF.

This clonotype was seen a few times. The chain has TRBV5-1 and TRBJ2-1; TRBD2 matches at 8 bases. V lost 0 bases, J lost 5 bases, and 13 bases stayed unmatched. The V gene's germline CDR1 is SGHRS and CDR2 YFSETQ. This CDR3 is built from 18 residues. This chain's CDR3 is CASSLALAGPGFDNEQFF. The CDR3 bases are TGCGCCAGCAGCTTGGCGTTAGCGGGACCGGGCTTTGACAATGAGCAGTTCTTC. The full variable domain, rest sourced from reference TRBV5-1 and TRBJ2-1, is KAGVTQTPRYLIKTRGQQVTLSCSPISGHRSVSWYQQTPGQGLQFLFEYFSETQRNKGNFPGRFSGRQFSNSRSEMNVSTLELGDSALYLCASSLALAGPGFDNEQFFGPGTRLTVL.

The rearrangement joins TRBV6-5 to TRBJ1-5; maybe TRBD1 (5 bases). V lost 4 bases and J 4 bases, leaving 20 bases between the germline ends. The CDR3 contains 17 residues. The germline V gene encodes CDR1 MNHEY and CDR2 SVGAGI. The DNA of the CDR3 is TGTGCCAGCAGTTTTTTGGTAGGGCAGGGAATGAATCAGCCCCAGCATTTT. As protein: CASSFLVGQGMNQPQHF.

The table lists this clonotype with a few counts. This sequence joins TRBV28 and TRBJ1-6; D perhaps matches TRBD1 (5 bases). Trimming cost V 5 bases and J 7 bases, with 15 bases left between them. Germline CDR1 reads MDHEN; CDR2 reads SYDVKM. This CDR3 has 15 amino acids. The CDR3, as DNA: TGTGCCAGCAGTAAGGACATGGGGTGGAATTCACCCCTCCACTTT. Residues: CASSKDMGWNSPLHF.

This clonotype has only a few counts. The V and J genes are TRBV7-3 and TRBJ2-1; no clear D. Germline V gene data show CDR1 as SGHTA and CDR2 as FQGTGA. The CDR3 sequence is 13 residues long. V was cut by 4 bases and J by 4 bases, with 8 bases left in between. CDR3 amino acids: CASSSDIYNEQFF. CDR3 coding DNA: TGTGCCAGCAGCTCTGACATATACAATGAGCAGTTCTTC.

The J gene is TRBJ2-7, the V gene TRBV5-6, with 7 bases aligning to TRBD1. Germline lookup yields CDR1 SGHDT and CDR2 YYEEEE. The CDR3 has 15 residues. V was pared by 5 bases and J by 3 bases, with 11 bases of the junction left unmatched. The CDR3 nucleotides read TGTGCCAGCAGGCCGGGACAGCTGATTTTCTACGAGCAGTACTTC. This encodes CASRPGQLIFYEQYF.

This clonotype was counted only a few times. The rearrangement uses TRBV7-2 and TRBJ2-4; D may be TRBD2 (6 bases). Looked up from germline, CDR1 is SGHTA and CDR2 is FQGNSA. The CDR3 has 14 residues. V was trimmed by 6 bases and J by 8 bases, leaving 17 bases between them. CDR3 coding DNA: TGTGCCAGCAGTTACTCCGGGACTGCGGACATTCAGTACTTC. Translation gives CASSYSGTADIQYF.

V is TRBV6-5 and J is TRBJ1-1; maybe TRBD1 (5 bases). CDR1 and CDR2 (germline): MNHEY, SVGAGI. Trimming took off 8 bases at V and 4 bases at J, with 17 bases between the two ends. The CDR3 sequence is 14 residues long. CDR3 nucleotide sequence: TGTGCCAGCTCGCCCACGGGGCCGCTCACTGAAGCTTTCTTT. Translation gives CASSPTGPLTEAFF.

This clonotype was observed a handful of times. The rearrangement uses TRBV20-1 and TRBJ2-7; no definite D call. This CDR3 is built from 11 residues. Germline CDR1 and CDR2: DFQATT and SNEGSKA (reference sequence). The CDR3 loop is CSAVSGYEQYF. The CDR3 nucleotides are TGCAGCGCGGTGAGTGGGTACGAGCAGTACTTC.

The chain links TRBV24-1 to TRBJ1-1, with D perhaps TRBD1 (5 bases). The CDR3 is made up of 13 amino acids. The V gene lost 5 bases and the J gene lost 8 bases, with 14 bases spanning the gap. CDR1 KGHDR and CDR2 SFDVKD come from the germline V gene. CDR3 sequence: CATSGGGDPEAFF. CDR3 DNA sequence: TGTGCCACCAGTGGGGGGGGAGATCCCGAAGCTTTCTTT.

This chain connects TRBV6-2 or TRBV6-3 to TRBJ1-6, with 9 bases matching TRBD1. Per germline, CDR1 MNHEY and CDR2 SVGEGT. This CDR3 has 16 amino acids. Trimming at V came to 6 bases and at J to 9 bases, leaving 12 bases not matched to a gene. For the CDR3, the DNA is TGTGCCAGCAGAGAACCGACAGGGGGAGGAAGTTCACCCCTCCACTTT. This gives the protein CASREPTGGGSSPLHF.

The chain employs TRBV5-4 and TRBJ2-6, with D uncertain. V was trimmed by 6 bases and J by 1 base, leaving 11 bases between them. Germline V gene data show CDR1 as SGHNT and CDR2 as YYREEE (reference sequence). This CDR3 contains 15 residues. CDR3 sequence reads: CASTVPSSGANVLTF. The CDR3 DNA reads TGTGCCAGCACCGTACCGTCGTCTGGGGCCAACGTCCTGACTTTC.

The chain recombines TRBV29-1 with TRBJ2-3; D may be TRBD1 or TRBD2 (5 bases each). This CDR3 is 14 amino acids long. The germline V gene encodes CDR1 SQVTM and CDR2 ANQGSEA. The ends were cut back, 6 bases at V and 1 base at J, with 14 bases in the middle. For the CDR3, the DNA is TGCAGCGTCCACGGGGCGCAGGGCACAGATACGCAGTATTTT. Its protein product is CSVHGAQGTDTQYF.

The rearrangement links TRBV4-3 to TRBJ2-1; 7 nucleotides agree with TRBD1. The CDR3 loop spans 15 amino acids. The V gene's germline CDR1 is LGHNA and CDR2 YSLEER. Germline trimming cut 0 bases from V and 4 bases from J; bases unmatched to any gene: 3. CDR3 sequence: CASSQEQGLYNEQFF. CDR3 nucleotide sequence: TGCGCCAGCAGCCAAGAACAGGGGCTTTACAATGAGCAGTTCTTC.

This chain connects TRBV29-1 to TRBJ2-1, with TRBD2 matching 12 bases. The junction had 5 bases not matched to a gene; V was cut back by 3 bases and J by 8 bases. Germline loops: CDR1 SQVTM, CDR2 ANQGSEA. There are 14 residues in the CDR3. CDR3 sequence: CSVELAGGFDEQFF. CDR3 sequence (DNA): TGCAGCGTTGAGCTAGCGGGGGGGTTTGATGAGCAGTTCTTC.

This clonotype appeared a few times. V gene TRBV9 combines with J gene TRBJ1-2, with no clear D. The V and J ends lost 2 bases and 2 bases respectively, with 10 bases between them. Germline V gene lookup returns CDR1 SGDLS and CDR2 YYNGEE. There are 14 residues in the CDR3. In DNA form, the CDR3 reads TGTGCCAGCAGCGTTGCGGAAGGGAACTATGGCTACACCTTC. Its translation is CASSVAEGNYGYTF.

The chain is built from TRBV5-1 and TRBJ2-7; D remains unclear. Germline values: CDR1 SGHRS, CDR2 YFSETQ. This CDR3 has 14 amino acids. Deletions cut 1 base from V and 4 bases from J, with 12 bases between. CDR3 amino acids: CASSLYSDVYEQYF. The CDR3 DNA reads TGCGCCAGCAGCTTGTACAGCGACGTTTACGAGCAGTACTTC.

This clonotype was counted a few times. The chain employs TRBV29-1 and TRBJ2-2; D remains ambiguous. CDR1 SQVTM and CDR2 ANQGSEA come from the germline V gene. CDR3 length: 14 residues. The ends were cut back, 5 bases at V and 2 bases at J, with 12 bases in the middle. The CDR3 protein is CSVLGGLNTGELFF. Written as DNA, the CDR3 is TGCAGCGTTCTAGGTGGCCTTAACACCGGGGAGCTGTTTTTT.

The sample holds a few counts of this clonotype. The chain has TRBV29-1 and TRBJ2-5; 7 bases fit TRBD1. Trimming at V came to 8 bases and at J to 1 base, leaving 4 bases not matched to a gene. This CDR3 is built from 12 residues. Germline values: CDR1 SQVTM, CDR2 ANQGSEA. The CDR3 nucleotides are TGCAGCCCCGGGACAGCCCAAGAGACCCAGTACTTC. Protein: CSPGTAQETQYF.

The rearrangement joins TRBV4-2 to TRBJ1-2; TRBD1 aligns across 9 bases. Per the germline V gene, CDR1 is LGHNA and CDR2 is YNFKEQ. This CDR3 comprises 17 residues. V was clipped by 4 bases and J by 6 bases; unmatched bases: 15. The DNA for the CDR3 is TGTGCCAGCAGCCTCTACAGGGGGCGCCAAGGGATTGATGGCTACACCTTC. Its translation: CASSLYRGRQGIDGYTF.

This clonotype was seen more than once but under ten times. The CDR3 spells CASRRSRESYNEQFF. As DNA, the CDR3 is TGTGCCAGCAGACGGTCGCGGGAGAGCTACAATGAGCAGTTCTTC. This chain joins TRBV12-3 or TRBV12-4 and TRBJ2-5, with 7 bases identical to TRBD2. The J call may be in error: the DNA end matches TRBJ2-1 better. The CDR3 spans 15 residues.

This clonotype was found a few times. The genes are TRBV10-3 and TRBJ2-1, with a weak D call TRBD1 (6 bases). Matching the DNA end better, TRBJ2-7 makes the J call doubtful. Per germline, CDR1 ENHRY and CDR2 SYGVKD. This CDR3 comprises 15 residues. CDR3 loop: CAISEGSAGVNEQYF. CDR3 nucleotide sequence: TGTGCCATCAGTGAAGGCTCGGCAGGGGTGAACGAGCAGTACTTC.

This chain joins TRBV27 and TRBJ1-1; D ambiguous. The CDR3 spans 13 residues. V lost 3 bases, J lost 7 bases, and 12 bases lay in between. CDR1 is MNHEY and CDR2 is SMNVEV in the germline V gene (reference sequence). The CDR3 region is CASSFGPKVEAFF. The DNA of the CDR3 is TGTGCCAGCAGTTTTGGTCCGAAGGTTGAAGCTTTCTTT.

This clonotype was counted between two and nine times. J is TRBJ2-1 and V is TRBV5-6; 7 bases align to TRBD1. TRBJ2-5 matches the DNA end more closely, so the J call is doubtful. Germline loops: CDR1 SGHDT, CDR2 YYEEEE. This CDR3 has 15 residues. CDR3 nucleotide sequence: TGTGCCAGCAGCTCCGTAGGGGGCGGTTTAGAGACCCAGTACTTC. Translated, it gives CASSSVGGGLETQYF.

This clonotype has a handful of counts. The CDR3 loop is CASSPWGGARGGEKLFF. CDR3 bases: TGTGCCAGCAGCCCCTGGGGGGGCGCTCGTGGAGGTGAAAAACTGTTTTTT. The chain combines TRBV7-2 with TRBJ1-4, with a weak D call TRBD1 (6 bases). V was cut by 5 bases and J by 7 bases, with 23 bases left in between. The V gene's germline CDR1 is SGHTA and CDR2 FQGNSA. The CDR3 sequence is 17 residues long.

The chain has TRBV24-1 and TRBJ2-1, with no clear D. This CDR3 is 13 amino acids long. The germline V gene encodes CDR1 KGHDR and CDR2 SFDVKD. The V end was cut by 6 bases, the J end by 8 bases, with 13 bases between. CDR3 in amino acids: CATSSSLGHEQFF. In DNA, the CDR3 is TGTGCCACCAGTTCCAGTCTTGGTCATGAGCAGTTCTTC.

Comments on this clonotype: A much larger clone differs from this one at a single base, so this may be a read error. The J gene is TRBJ2-7, the V gene TRBV9, with a weak D call TRBD2 (5 bases). The germline V gene has CDR1 SGDLS and CDR2 YYNGEE. The ends were cut back, 7 bases at V and 5 bases at J, with 13 bases in the middle. The CDR3 is made up of 12 amino acids. DNA for the CDR3: TGTGCCAGCGCCGGGGTCAAGGACGAGCAGTACTTC. Translated, it gives CASAGVKDEQYF. The whole variable domain, remainder taken from reference TRBV9 and TRBJ2-7, is DSGVTQTPKHLITATGQRVTLRCSPRSGDLSVYWYQQSLDQGLQFLIQYYNGEERAKGNILERFSAQQFPDLHSELNLSSLELGDSALYFCASAGVKDEQYFGPGTRLTVT.

This clonotype was seen a handful of times. This chain uses TRBV29-1 with TRBJ1-2, with TRBD1 as a possible D gene (6 bases). Germline V CDR1 and CDR2: SQVTM, ANQGSEA. The CDR3 contains 12 residues. Trimming removed 1 base from V and 6 bases from J, with 9 bases in between. The CDR3, as DNA: TGCAGCGTTGAAGGGCAGGGGCATGGCTACACCTTC. Translation gives CSVEGQGHGYTF.

The V and J genes are TRBV20-1 and TRBJ2-5; maybe TRBD2 (7 bases). Germline V CDR1 and CDR2: DFQATT, SNEGSKA (reference sequence). V lost 2 bases, J lost 7 bases, and 14 bases lay in between. This CDR3 region has 13 residues. DNA for the CDR3: TGCAGTGCTAGATCGGGGGGCCCGGGGACCCAGTACTTC. It is translated as CSARSGGPGTQYF.

V and J are TRBV15 and TRBJ1-5; no reliable D call. CDR1 is LNHNV, CDR2 YYDKDF, per germline (reference sequence). The CDR3 totals 12 residues. Trimming removed 3 bases at V and 2 bases at J, with 2 bases between. Here the CDR3 reads CATSSRNQPQHF. CDR3 DNA sequence: TGTGCCACCAGCAGCCGCAATCAGCCCCAGCATTTT.

This clonotype has just a few counts. The chain links TRBV19 to TRBJ2-7; D call uncertain. Germline V CDR1 and CDR2: LNHDA, SQIVND (reference sequence). Trimming cost V 5 bases and J 6 bases, with 14 bases left between them. The CDR3 covers 13 residues. As DNA, the CDR3 is TGTGCCAGTAGTTCTAAGGGTCTCGGCGAGCAGTACTTC. This encodes CASSSKGLGEQYF.